This T cell receptor (beta chain) was identified in a study of technical replicates of blood from a handful of donors. The ends lost 5 bases at V and 5 bases at J; junction bases unmatched: 5. Per the germline V gene, CDR1 is SGHAT and CDR2 is FQNNGV. The CDR3 loop spans 14 amino acids. The protocol was immunoSEQ multiplex PCR, while the TCRdb copy is restricted to in-frame clones and leaves out a portion. The table shows 50,000 to 70,000 clones, with roughly 88% occurring only once. This chain joins TRBV11-2 and TRBJ1-4, with 7 bases fitting TRBD1. Sequenced sample: PBMCs. The clonotype was recovered from a human donor in good health. Some clones in this sample may be carry-over from other donors' samples. This chain's CDR3 is CASSPGTANEKLFF. The DNA for the CDR3 is TGTGCCAGCAGCCCCGGGACAGCAAATGAAAAACTGTTTTTT.